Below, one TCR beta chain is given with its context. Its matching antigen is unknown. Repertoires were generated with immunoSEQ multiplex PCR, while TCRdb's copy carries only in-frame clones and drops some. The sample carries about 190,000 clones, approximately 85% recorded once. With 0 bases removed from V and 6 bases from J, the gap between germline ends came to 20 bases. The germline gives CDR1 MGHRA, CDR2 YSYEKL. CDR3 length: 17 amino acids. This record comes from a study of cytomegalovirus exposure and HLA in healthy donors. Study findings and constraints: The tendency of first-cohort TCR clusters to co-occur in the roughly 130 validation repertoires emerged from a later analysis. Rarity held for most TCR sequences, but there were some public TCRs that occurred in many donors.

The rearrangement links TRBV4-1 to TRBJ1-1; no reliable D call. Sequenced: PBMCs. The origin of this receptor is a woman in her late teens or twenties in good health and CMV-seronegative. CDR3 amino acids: CASSQDRLLGPGAEAFF. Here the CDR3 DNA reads TGCGCCAGCAGCCAAGACCGCCTCCTCGGACCCGGGGCTGAAGCTTTCTTT.